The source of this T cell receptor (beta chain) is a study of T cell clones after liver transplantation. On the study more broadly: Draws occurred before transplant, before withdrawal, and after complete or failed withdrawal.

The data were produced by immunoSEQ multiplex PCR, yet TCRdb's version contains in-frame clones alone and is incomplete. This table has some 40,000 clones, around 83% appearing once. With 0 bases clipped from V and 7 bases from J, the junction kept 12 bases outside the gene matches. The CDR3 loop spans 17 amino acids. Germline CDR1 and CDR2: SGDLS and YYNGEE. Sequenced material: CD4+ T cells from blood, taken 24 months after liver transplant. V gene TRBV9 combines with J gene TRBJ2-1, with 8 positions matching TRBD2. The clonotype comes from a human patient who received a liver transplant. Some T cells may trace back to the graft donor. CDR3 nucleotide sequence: TGTGCCAGCAGCGTAGACCCCCCGAGCGGGAGTAAAAATGAGCAGTTCTTC. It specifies CASSVDPPSGSKNEQFF. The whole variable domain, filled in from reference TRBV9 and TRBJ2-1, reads DSGVTQTPKHLITATGQRVTLRCSPRSGDLSVYWYQQSLDQGLQFLIQYYNGEERAKGNILERFSAQQFPDLHSELNLSSLELGDSALYFCASSVDPPSGSKNEQFFGPGTRLTVL.